These 20 T cell receptor beta chains share one sample of origin, sequenced in a study of response to subunit inactivated influenza vaccine. TCRdb fed the RT-PCR reads into MiXCR, producing one record per CDR3 protein. This table has a few hundred thousand distinct CDR3 sequences, roughly 22% appearing once. The sequenced sample was PBMCs from blood, obtained 21 months after vaccination. The receptors derive from a man in his fifties or sixties who received an inactivated influenza vaccine.

In its sample, this clonotype was seen a few times. This chain joins TRBV29-1 and TRBJ2-2; no firm D call. The CDR3 extends over 13 amino acids. Germline values: CDR1 SQVTM, CDR2 ANQGSEA. The V and J ends lost 6 bases and 1 base respectively, with 9 bases between them. This chain's CDR3 is CSVAKVNTGELFF. The CDR3 DNA reads TGCAGCGTGGCCAAGGTGAACACCGGGGAGCTGTTTTTT.

There are a few counts of this clonotype. The rearrangement links TRBV14 to TRBJ2-7; 10 bases are shared with TRBD1. CDR1 and CDR2 from the germline V gene are SGHDN and FVKESK. Trimming at V came to 6 bases and at J to 2 bases, leaving 4 bases not matched to a gene. The CDR3 runs 14 residues. The chain's CDR3 is CASRGQGLTYEQYF. The CDR3 nucleotides are TGTGCCAGCAGGGGACAGGGGTTAACCTACGAGCAGTACTTC.

The chain couples TRBV12-3 or TRBV12-4 to TRBJ1-1; D ambiguous. CDR3 size: 16 residues. V lost 2 bases, J lost 3 bases, and 16 bases lay in between. The DNA of the CDR3 is TGTGCCAGCAGTTTAAATCGGGGAAAGATTGACACTGAAGCTTTCTTT. Residues: CASSLNRGKIDTEAFF.

In this sample, this clonotype turned up a few times. This rearrangement joins TRBV2 to TRBJ2-3, with TRBD1 as a possible D gene (6 bases). The CDR3 runs to 16 residues. V lost 7 bases to trimming and J lost 0 bases, with 17 bases between them. Per germline, CDR1 SNHLY and CDR2 FYNNEI. CDR3 protein: CASNRIGQPSTDTQYF. CDR3 in DNA: TGTGCCAGCAACCGAATTGGACAGCCTAGCACAGATACGCAGTATTTT.

In its sample, this clonotype was seen a few times. V usage is TRBV20-1 and J usage is TRBJ1-1; D remains unclear. The germline V gene encodes CDR1 DFQATT and CDR2 SNEGSKA (reference sequence). The CDR3 is 13 amino acids. The V end was cut by 0 bases, the J end by 4 bases, with 9 bases between. CDR3 sequence reads: CSARDAKGTEAFF. Here the CDR3 DNA reads TGCAGTGCTAGAGATGCGAAGGGCACTGAAGCTTTCTTT.

The rearrangement joins TRBV28 to TRBJ2-7; D is undetermined. Trimming removed 11 bases at V and 1 base at J, with 15 bases between. Germline CDR1 reads MDHEN; CDR2 reads SYDVKM. This CDR3 has 13 amino acids. DNA for the CDR3: TGTGCCTGCTCTCCACACCATTCCTACGAGCAGTACTTC. Translation gives CACSPHHSYEQYF.

The chain recombines TRBV7-6 with TRBJ2-5, with unresolved D. This CDR3 is 12 amino acids long. Trimming left V 8 bases short and J 0 bases short, with 7 bases between. CDR1 is SGHVS, CDR2 FNYEAQ, per germline. The CDR3 DNA sequence: TGTGCCAGCCGGAAAAACCAAGAGACCCAGTACTTC. Its translation: CASRKNQETQYF.

This clonotype is a singleton in its sample. This chain links TRBV4-1 with TRBJ2-3; the D is unclear. Germline-derived CDR1 and CDR2 are MGHRA and YSYEKL. The CDR3 covers 15 residues. Trimming cost V 0 bases and J 4 bases, with 11 bases left between them. CDR3 in amino acids: CASSQESARPDTQYF. For the CDR3, the DNA is TGCGCCAGCAGCCAAGAGTCCGCGCGTCCAGATACGCAGTATTTT.

The chain carries TRBV20-1 and TRBJ2-5, with 10 bases fitting TRBD2. Looked up from germline, CDR1 is DFQATT and CDR2 is SNEGSKA (reference sequence). The ends lost 0 bases at V and 2 bases at J; junction bases unmatched: 3. The CDR3 has 15 amino acids. CDR3 amino acids: CSARDGTSAQETQYF. The CDR3 DNA reads TGCAGTGCTAGAGACGGGACTAGCGCGCAAGAGACCCAGTACTTC.

V and J are TRBV27 and TRBJ2-5, with 7 bases fitting TRBD1. The ends lost 6 bases at V and 1 base at J; junction bases unmatched: 8. The CDR3 sequence is 15 residues long. Germline V CDR1 and CDR2: MNHEY, SMNVEV (reference sequence). CDR3 residues: CASSKTGTFQETQYF. CDR3 sequence (DNA): TGTGCCAGCAGCAAGACAGGGACCTTCCAAGAGACCCAGTACTTC.

V and J are TRBV6-2 or TRBV6-3 and TRBJ2-1; a possible D gene is TRBD1 (6 bases). CDR1 and CDR2 from the germline V gene are MNHEY and SVGEGT. CDR3 length: 11 residues. Deletions cut 6 bases from V and 10 bases from J, with 10 bases between. The CDR3 DNA follows: TGTGCCAGCAGGAACGGACAGGAGCAGTTCTTC. Translating it yields CASRNGQEQFF.

The chain employs TRBV4-3 and TRBJ1-1, with TRBD1 as a possible D gene (6 bases). The CDR3 sequence is 16 residues long. Germline V gives CDR1 LGHNA, CDR2 YSLEER. V lost 0 bases, J lost 4 bases, and 15 bases lay in between. The CDR3 DNA reads as TGCGCCAGCAGCCAAGAGAGGGCAGGGGTAGCCACTGAAGCTTTCTTT. Translation: CASSQERAGVATEAFF.

This chain uses TRBV5-4 with TRBJ2-1; D is unresolved. In germline, CDR1 is SGHNT, CDR2 YYREEE (reference sequence). The CDR3 loop spans 15 amino acids. The ends were cut back, 1 base at V and 0 bases at J, with 8 bases in the middle. CDR3 sequence: CASSLSLTSYNEQFF. The CDR3 DNA sequence: TGTGCCAGCAGCTTGAGTCTAACCTCCTACAATGAGCAGTTCTTC.

The gene calls are TRBV5-1 and TRBJ2-2, with D perhaps being TRBD1 or TRBD2 (5 bases each). V was pared by 0 bases and J by 4 bases, with 13 bases between. CDR3 size: 16 residues. Germline CDR1 and CDR2: SGHRS and YFSETQ. CDR3 protein: CASSLVIAGGTGELFF. The CDR3, as DNA: TGCGCCAGCAGCTTGGTCATAGCTGGGGGCACCGGGGAGCTGTTTTTT.

Many counts were recorded for this clonotype. The chain employs TRBV4-1 and TRBJ1-6; no clear D. The V end lost 3 bases, the J end lost 0 bases, and 3 bases lay between the germline ends. This CDR3 contains 14 residues. Germline CDR1 reads MGHRA; CDR2 reads YSYEKL. CDR3 DNA sequence: TGCGCCAGCAGCCACAGCTCCTATAATTCACCCCTCCACTTT. Residues: CASSHSSYNSPLHF.

This clonotype was detected a few times. This chain joins TRBV24-1 and TRBJ2-3; no firm D call. Germline loops: CDR1 KGHDR, CDR2 SFDVKD. The CDR3 covers 12 residues. V was shortened by 4 bases and J by 2 bases, with 3 bases between the two germline ends. The CDR3 DNA reads as TGTGCCACCAGTGACTTCACAGATACGCAGTATTTT. Its translation: CATSDFTDTQYF.

This clonotype has a handful of counts. V gene TRBV4-3 combines with J gene TRBJ2-7; D is perhaps TRBD1 (6 bases). Trimming stripped 9 bases from V and 2 bases from J, with 20 bases between. The length of the CDR3 is 15 residues. The germline V gene encodes CDR1 LGHNA and CDR2 YSLEER. The CDR3 nucleotides read TGCGCCAGAAAAAGATTCAGGGGCAAGGCCTACGAGCAGTACTTC. Residues: CARKRFRGKAYEQYF.

The sample holds a few counts of this clonotype. The V and J genes are TRBV15 and TRBJ2-7; D possibly corresponds to TRBD2 (6 bases). The CDR3 runs to 15 residues. Trimming left V 5 bases short and J 2 bases short, with 16 bases between. Germline V gene lookup returns CDR1 LNHNV and CDR2 YYDKDF (reference sequence). The CDR3 DNA reads as TGTGCCACCAGCGGAGGGCGGACCGCTACCTACGAGCAGTACTTC. This encodes CATSGGRTATYEQYF.

The chain is built from TRBV7-2 and TRBJ2-2, with no clear D. Trimming removed 2 bases from V and 1 base from J, with 14 bases in between. From germline, CDR1 is SGHTA and CDR2 FQGNSA. This CDR3 contains 17 residues. In nucleotides, the CDR3 is TGTGCCAGCAGCTTAATGCTAAGGGTAGAGAACACCGGGGAGCTGTTTTTT. Its translation is CASSLMLRVENTGELFF.

This clonotype was detected only a few times. V gene TRBV4-2 combines with J gene TRBJ2-2; the D call may be TRBD1 or TRBD2 (6 bases each). This CDR3 has 15 residues. CDR1 is LGHNA and CDR2 is YNFKEQ in the germline V gene. Trimming shortened V by 1 base and J by 6 bases, and 12 bases separated the two germline ends. This CDR3 is CASSQVQGRSGELFF. CDR3 coding DNA: TGTGCCAGCAGCCAAGTGCAGGGGAGGTCCGGGGAGCTGTTTTTT.